The 12 T cell receptor beta chains below come from one sample, sequenced in a study of patients and donors after allogeneic stem cell transplantation. In TCRdb, the RT-PCR reads were re-called with MiXCR into one record per CDR3 protein. The table lists about 960,000 distinct CDR3 sequences, approximately 19% of them singletons. Sequencing input: blood, either unsorted or a sorted T cell fraction (not recorded which). These receptors were collected from a human donor who was either an allogeneic HSCT recipient or a stem cell or donor lymphocyte infusion donor (not recorded which). It is not recorded whose cells these are; they may come from a transplant donor.

This clonotype has a handful of counts. This rearrangement joins TRBV20-1 to TRBJ2-1, with TRBD1 matching 7 bases. This CDR3 is 11 amino acids long. V shed 7 bases, J shed 8 bases, and the junction held 5 bases outside the gene matches. Germline assignment: CDR1 DFQATT and CDR2 SNEGSKA (reference sequence). This CDR3 reads CSGTGDHEQFF. CDR3 in DNA: TGCAGTGGCACAGGGGACCATGAGCAGTTCTTC.

Only one count was recorded for this clonotype. Here the CDR3 DNA reads TGTGCCAGCAGTCCTGTGTGGGGCGAGAATGAAAAACTGTTTTTT. Translated: CASSPVWGENEKLFF. This rearrangement joins TRBV2 to TRBJ1-4; D possibly corresponds to TRBD1 (5 bases). CDR1 and CDR2 from the germline V gene are SNHLY and FYNNEI. This CDR3 has 15 residues. Between the trimmed V and J ends, which lost 5 bases and 5 bases, there was a span of 15 bases.

The genes are TRBV29-1 and TRBJ1-1; D call uncertain. CDR1 is SQVTM, CDR2 ANQGSEA, per germline. Deletions cut 6 bases from V and 3 bases from J, with 11 bases between. The CDR3 spans 12 residues. As DNA, the CDR3 is TGCAGCGTCTGGGAGATTCACACTGAAGCTTTCTTT. Protein: CSVWEIHTEAFF.

This sequence joins TRBV12-3 or TRBV12-4 and TRBJ1-5, with TRBD1 matching over 9 bases. The CDR3 runs to 17 residues. V was pared by 3 bases and J by 3 bases, with 9 bases of the junction left unmatched. The CDR3 DNA reads TGTGCCAGCAGTTTGCATATAGGACAGGGGAACAATCAGCCCCAGCATTTT. This sequence encodes CASSLHIGQGNNQPQHF.

This clonotype turned up a few times. The chain links TRBV25-1 to TRBJ1-1; D is ambiguous. Germline CDR1 reads MGHDK; CDR2 reads SYGVNS. This CDR3 spans 15 amino acids. V shed 1 base and J shed 4 bases, with 13 bases lying between them. As DNA, the CDR3 is TGTGCCAGCAGTGAATCTATTGTGGGTTCCACTGAAGCTTTCTTT. Translated: CASSESIVGSTEAFF.

This clonotype appeared a few times. The chain has TRBV7-3 and TRBJ2-7; maybe TRBD2 (5 bases). The germline V and J ends were trimmed by 8 bases and 6 bases, with 14 bases remaining between them. This CDR3 spans 12 amino acids. CDR1 is SGHTA and CDR2 is FQGTGA in the germline V gene. For the CDR3, the DNA is TGTGCCAGCTACCGGGAAGTCGGCGAGCAGTACTTC. This gives the protein CASYREVGEQYF.

This clonotype was detected only once. V and J are TRBV25-1 and TRBJ1-1; D unclear. This CDR3 is 14 amino acids long. CDR1 and CDR2 (germline): MGHDK, SYGVNS. Trimming shortened V by 6 bases and J by 2 bases, and 13 bases separated the two germline ends. CDR3 DNA sequence: TGTGCCAGCAGGCAGGAAAATATTAACACTGAAGCTTTCTTT. This translates into CASRQENINTEAFF. The entire variable domain, with the rest obtained from reference TRBV25-1 and TRBJ1-1, is as follows: EADIYQTPRYLVIGTGKKITLECSQTMGHDKMYWYQQDPGMELHLIHYSYGVNSTEKGDLSSESTVSRIRTEHFPLTLESARPSHTSQYLCASRQENINTEAFFGQGTRLTVV.

This clonotype was seen a few times. The chain carries TRBV15 and TRBJ2-3; D uncertain. CDR1 is LNHNV, CDR2 YYDKDF, per germline (reference sequence). The CDR3 length is 13 residues. V dropped 0 bases and J dropped 4 bases, with 5 bases sitting between them. CDR3 nucleotides: TGTGCCACCAGCAGAGATCGCCCAGATACGCAGTATTTT. It codes for CATSRDRPDTQYF.

The chain combines TRBV3-1 with TRBJ2-1; 8 positions match TRBD2. The germline V gene encodes CDR1 LGHDT and CDR2 YNNKEL (reference sequence). This CDR3 spans 14 amino acids. V shed 3 bases, J shed 6 bases, and the junction held 4 bases outside the gene matches. Here the CDR3 reads CASSQKTSGNEQFF. For the CDR3, the DNA is TGTGCCAGCAGCCAGAAAACTAGCGGCAATGAGCAGTTCTTC.

The chain is built from TRBV20-1 and TRBJ1-1; weak D call: TRBD1 (5 bases). Germline assignment: CDR1 DFQATT and CDR2 SNEGSKA (reference sequence). V was clipped by 0 bases and J by 4 bases, with 12 bases between them. The CDR3 totals 14 residues. The CDR3 DNA reads TGCAGTGCTAGAGAAGACGGGACGGGCACTGAAGCTTTCTTT. Its translation is CSAREDGTGTEAFF.

This clonotype was seen a handful of times. This rearrangement joins TRBV3-1 to TRBJ2-1, with D possibly being TRBD1 (6 bases). V lost 0 bases and J lost 1, with 16 bases in between. CDR3 length: 18 amino acids. Germline CDR1 and CDR2: LGHDT and YNNKEL (reference sequence). The CDR3 loop reads CASSQDRRGGTSYNEQFF. The CDR3 DNA sequence: TGTGCCAGCAGCCAAGATAGGCGTGGGGGCACGTCCTACAATGAGCAGTTCTTC.

In its sample, this clonotype was seen many times. This rearrangement joins TRBV5-1 to TRBJ1-5; the match to TRBD1 covers 8 bases. With 6 bases clipped from V and 0 bases from J, the junction kept 8 bases outside the gene matches. The CDR3 has 16 amino acids. Germline CDR1 and CDR2: SGHRS and YFSETQ. CDR3 residues: CASTRRDRFSNQPQHF. The DNA for the CDR3 is TGCGCCAGCACTCGACGGGACAGGTTTAGCAATCAGCCCCAGCATTTT.